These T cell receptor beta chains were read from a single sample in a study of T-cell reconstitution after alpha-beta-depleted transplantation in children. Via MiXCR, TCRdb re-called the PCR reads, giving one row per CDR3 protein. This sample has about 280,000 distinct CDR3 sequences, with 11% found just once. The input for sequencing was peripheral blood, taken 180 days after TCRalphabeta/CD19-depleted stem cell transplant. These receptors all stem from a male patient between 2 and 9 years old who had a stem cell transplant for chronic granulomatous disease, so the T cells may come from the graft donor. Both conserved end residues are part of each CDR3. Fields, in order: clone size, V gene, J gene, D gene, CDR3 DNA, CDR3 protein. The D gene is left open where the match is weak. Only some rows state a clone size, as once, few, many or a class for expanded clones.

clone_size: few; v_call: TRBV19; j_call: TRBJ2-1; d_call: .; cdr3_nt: TGTGCATCCGGCTGGGATGAGCAGTTCTTC; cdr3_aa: CASGWDEQFF
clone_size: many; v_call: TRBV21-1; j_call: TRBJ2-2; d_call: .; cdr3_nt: TGTGCCAGCAGCAAGGCCGGGACAGCGAACACCGGGGAGCTGTTTTTT; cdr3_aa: CASSKAGTANTGELFF
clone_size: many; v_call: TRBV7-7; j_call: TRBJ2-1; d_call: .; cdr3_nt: TGTGCTAGCAGTCAAGTACCCTTTAACAATGAGCAGTTCTTC; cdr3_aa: CASSQVPFNNEQFF
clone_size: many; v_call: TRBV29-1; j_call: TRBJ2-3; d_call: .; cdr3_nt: TGCAGCGTTGAAGGTGGATTTCACGGGGATACGCAGTATTTT; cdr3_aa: CSVEGGFHGDTQYF
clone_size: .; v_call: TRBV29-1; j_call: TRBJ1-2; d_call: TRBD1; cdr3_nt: TGCAGCGTTGGCCGGGACAGGGGGAGCAACTATGGCTACACCTTC; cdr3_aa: CSVGRDRGSNYGYTF
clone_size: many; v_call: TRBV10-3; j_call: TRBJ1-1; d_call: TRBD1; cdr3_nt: TGTGCCATCAGTGAGTCGGACAGGGGACAGCTGAACACTGAAGCTTTCTTT; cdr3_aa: CAISESDRGQLNTEAFF
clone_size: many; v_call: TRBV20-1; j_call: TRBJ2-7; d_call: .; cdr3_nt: TGCAGTGCTGAAGAACCGGGGTCCTACTTC; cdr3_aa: CSAEEPGSYF
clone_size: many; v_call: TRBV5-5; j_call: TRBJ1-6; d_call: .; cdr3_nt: TGTGCCAGCAGCTTAGGTTGGGACTCGGATTCACCCCTCCACTTT; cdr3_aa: CASSLGWDSDSPLHF
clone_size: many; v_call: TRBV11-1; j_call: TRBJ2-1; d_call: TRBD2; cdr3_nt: TGTGCCAGCAGCCGTAGCGGGAGGGGACCCTACAATGAGCAGTTCTTC; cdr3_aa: CASSRSGRGPYNEQFF
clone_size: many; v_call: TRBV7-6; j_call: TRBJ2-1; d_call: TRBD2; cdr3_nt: TGTGCCAGCAGCTTAGAGACTAGCGGGGGCGAAACCTCCTACAATGAGCAGTTCTTC; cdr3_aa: CASSLETSGGETSYNEQFF
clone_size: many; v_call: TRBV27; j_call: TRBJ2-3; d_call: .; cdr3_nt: TGTGCCAGCAGTTTTGGGACCACAGATACGCAGTATTTT; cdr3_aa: CASSFGTTDTQYF
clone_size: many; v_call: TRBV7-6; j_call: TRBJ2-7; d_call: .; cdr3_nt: TGTGCCAGCAGCTATCAGGGGTACGAGCAGTACTTC; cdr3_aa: CASSYQGYEQYF
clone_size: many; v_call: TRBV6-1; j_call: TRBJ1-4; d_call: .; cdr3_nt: TGTGCCAGCAGCCGTGAAAAACTGTTTTTT; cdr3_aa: CASSREKLFF
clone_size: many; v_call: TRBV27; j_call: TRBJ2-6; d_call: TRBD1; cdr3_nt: TGTGCCAGCAGCTCGGGACAGGGGCTTTTGGGGGCCAACGTCCTGACTTTC; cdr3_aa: CASSSGQGLLGANVLTF
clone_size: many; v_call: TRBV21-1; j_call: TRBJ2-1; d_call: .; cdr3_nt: TGTGCCAGCAGCAACGAAACAACCCTAGCGGACTCCTACAATGAGCAGTTCTTC; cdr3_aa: CASSNETTLADSYNEQFF
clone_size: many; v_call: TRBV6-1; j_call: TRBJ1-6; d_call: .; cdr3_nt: TGTGCCAGCAGTCAAACTCAAGACAATTCACCCCTCCACTTT; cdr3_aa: CASSQTQDNSPLHF
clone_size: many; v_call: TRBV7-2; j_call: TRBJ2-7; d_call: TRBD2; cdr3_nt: TGTGCCAGCAGCTTATCGGCTAGCGGGAACACCTACGAGCAGTACTTC; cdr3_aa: CASSLSASGNTYEQYF
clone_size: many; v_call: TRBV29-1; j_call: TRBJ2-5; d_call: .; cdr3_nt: TGCAGCGTTGTTGGGCAGCAAGAGACCCAGTACTTC; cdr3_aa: CSVVGQQETQYF